These 7 T cell receptor beta chains originate from one sample sequenced in a study of blood T cells in healthy people across ages. Combining a sample-barcoded 5' primer with a J-beta primer mix, a second PCR ran for roughly 7 to 12 cycles. MiXCR, run by TCRdb on the 5' RACE reads, gives a single entry per CDR3 protein. The table shows 1.5 million to 2 million distinct CDR3 sequences, with almost 35% occurring only once. The source material was blood. Receptors originate from a woman between 25 and 40 years old in good health.

The sample holds a few counts of this clonotype. The gene calls are TRBV5-1 and TRBJ2-4; D not certain. The ends were cut back, 4 bases at V and 1 base at J, with 18 bases in the middle. CDR1 SGHRS and CDR2 YFSETQ come from the germline V gene. This CDR3 region has 17 residues. In nucleotides, the CDR3 is TGCGCCAGCAGCAACGGTCCTAGGTGGTTGGCCAAAAACATTCAGTACTTC. Residues: CASSNGPRWLAKNIQYF.

This chain joins TRBV30 and TRBJ2-1, with D unresolved. The CDR3 is made up of 11 amino acids. Trimming removed 2 bases from V and 7 bases from J, with 6 bases in between. Germline V gene sequence: CDR1 GTSNPN, CDR2 SVGIG (reference sequence). The CDR3 coding sequence is TGTGCCTGGAGTTTTGGGAATGAGCAGTTCTTC. This codes for CAWSFGNEQFF. Together with reference TRBV30 and TRBJ2-1, the CDR3 gives the full variable domain: SQTIHQWPATLVQPVGSPLSLECTVEGTSNPNLYWYRQAAGRGLQLLFYSVGIGQISSEVPQNLSASRPQDRQFILSSKKLLLSDSGFYLCAWSFGNEQFFGPGTRLTVL.

In this sample, this clonotype turned up many times. This sequence joins TRBV20-1 and TRBJ1-2; a possible D gene is TRBD1 (5 bases). The CDR3 is 12 residues long. The germline V gene has CDR1 DFQATT and CDR2 SNEGSKA (reference sequence). V dropped 6 bases and J dropped 5 bases, with 13 bases sitting between them. For the CDR3, the DNA is TGCAGTGCCCGAGAAGAGGGGTATGGCTACACCTTC. Translation: CSAREEGYGYTF.

The rearrangement links TRBV25-1 to TRBJ2-5, with no clear D. The CDR3 consists of 11 residues. The V end lost 2 bases, the J end lost 9 bases, and 7 bases lay between the germline ends. CDR1 is MGHDK, CDR2 SYGVNS, per germline. This CDR3 is CASSEGSAQYF. The DNA for the CDR3 is TGTGCCAGCAGTGAAGGGTCGGCCCAGTACTTC.

The chain carries TRBV5-1 and TRBJ2-3; TRBD2 matches at 7 bases. The CDR3 covers 17 residues. Germline V gene sequence: CDR1 SGHRS, CDR2 YFSETQ. V was pared by 3 bases and J by 2 bases, with 12 bases of the junction left unmatched. The CDR3 region has the DNA TGCGCCAGCAGCTCCGAAAACAGGCTAGCGGTCACAGATACGCAGTATTTT. Amino acids: CASSSENRLAVTDTQYF. The variable domain in full, with the rest retrieved from reference TRBV5-1 and TRBJ2-3, is KAGVTQTPRYLIKTRGQQVTLSCSPISGHRSVSWYQQTPGQGLQFLFEYFSETQRNKGNFPGRFSGRQFSNSRSEMNVSTLELGDSALYLCASSSENRLAVTDTQYFGPGTRLTVL.

This chain uses TRBV2 with TRBJ2-5, with TRBD2 identical over 13 bases. Germline lookup yields CDR1 SNHLY and CDR2 FYNNEI. The CDR3 covers 19 residues. V trimming: 10 bases; J trimming: 11 bases; junction bases outside the gene matches: 28. CDR3 amino acids: CANKEGTSGELRSYNEQYF. As DNA, the CDR3 is TGTGCCAACAAAGAGGGGACTAGCGGGGAACTACGCTCCTACAATGAGCAGTACTTC.

This sequence joins TRBV4-2 and TRBJ2-5; 9 bases line up with TRBD2. Trimming cost V 0 bases and J 7 bases; bases outside gene matches: 18. The CDR3 has 19 amino acids. Germline CDR1 is LGHNA and CDR2 is YNFKEQ. CDR3 nucleotides: TGTGCCAGCAGCCAAGAATATCTGGGCGGGGGGGGTACCTTCTGGACCCAGTACTTC. This sequence encodes CASSQEYLGGGGTFWTQYF.